Sequencing of this TCR beta chain was carried out in a study of control samples from healthy donors and cancer patients. Germline assignment: CDR1 MDHEN and CDR2 SYDVKM. The CDR3 covers 15 residues. Germline trimming cut 2 bases from V and 8 bases from J; bases unmatched to any gene: 7. Data came from immunoSEQ multiplex PCR; TCRdb stores just in-frame clones and leaves some out. Of 60,000 to 75,000 clones listed, approximately 87% were seen once; the top ten hold around 2%. This sequence joins TRBV28 and TRBJ1-1, with 11 bases identical to TRBD1. This sequence originates from a woman aged 50 to 60 with head and neck cancer. The sequencing input was PBMCs. Here the CDR3 DNA reads TGTGCCAGCAGTTTACCTCCCGGGACAGGGGGAGAAGCTTTCTTT. Its protein product is CASSLPPGTGGEAFF. Full variable domain (rest looked up from reference TRBV28 and TRBJ1-1): DVKVTQSSRYLVKRTGEKVFLECVQDMDHENMFWYRQDPGLGLRLIYFSYDVKMKEKGDIPEGYSVSREKKERFSLILESASTNQTSMYLCASSLPPGTGGEAFFGQGTRLTVV.